Here is one T cell receptor beta chain with its context. V lost 4 bases and J lost 10, with 18 bases in between. Germline CDR1 is SGHTA and CDR2 is FQGTGA. The CDR3 spans 14 residues. The data belong to a study of T cell clones after liver transplantation. Assay: immunoSEQ multiplex PCR; the TCRdb copy retains only in-frame clones and omits some. Of just over 80,000 clones listed, roughly 82% are singletons. The receptor comes from a human patient who received a liver transplant. Some T cells may be supplied by the graft donor. The V and J genes are TRBV7-3 and TRBJ2-3; D gene uncertain. The sample in question was CD4+ T cells from blood, obtained 46 months after liver transplant. CDR3 sequence reads: CASSSEMASGAQYF. The CDR3 DNA reads as TGTGCCAGCAGCTCAGAGATGGCTTCAGGTGCGCAGTATTTT.